This T cell receptor (beta chain) is from a study of blood T cells in healthy people across ages. Then a second PCR, running about 7 to 11 cycles, was carried out with a sample-barcoded 5' primer and a J-beta primer mix. With 12 random nucleotides, a template-switch adaptor tagged each individual cDNA molecule. Each CDR3 protein gets one entry after TCRdb re-called the 5' RACE reads with MiXCR. The profile shows around 1,800,000 distinct CDR3 sequences, about two fifths of them singletons. The sample providers were healthy Caucasian people from Russia, aged roughly 6 to 100. Researchers collected around 11 milliliters of peripheral blood from every single donor. The V and J ends lost 2 bases and 7 bases, in that order; junction bases with no gene match: 8. The CDR3 covers 16 residues.

The receptor was derived from a human donor in good health. The sequenced material came from blood. This rearrangement joins TRBV12-3 or TRBV12-4 to TRBJ2-1; 10 bases agree with TRBD2. CDR3 sequence reads: CASSLRLAGVSNEQFF. The CDR3 DNA follows: TGTGCCAGCAGTTTACGTCTAGCGGGGGTTAGTAATGAGCAGTTCTTC.